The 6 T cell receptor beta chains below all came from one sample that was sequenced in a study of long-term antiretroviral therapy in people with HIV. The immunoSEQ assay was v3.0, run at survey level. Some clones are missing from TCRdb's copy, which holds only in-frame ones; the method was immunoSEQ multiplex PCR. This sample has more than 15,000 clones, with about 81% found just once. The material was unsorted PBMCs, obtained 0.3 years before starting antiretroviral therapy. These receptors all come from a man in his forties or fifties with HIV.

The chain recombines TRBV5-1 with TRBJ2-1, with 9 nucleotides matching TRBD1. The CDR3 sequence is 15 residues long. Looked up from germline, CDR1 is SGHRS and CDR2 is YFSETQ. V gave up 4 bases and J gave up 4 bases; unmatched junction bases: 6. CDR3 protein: CASSDPGTGYNEQFF. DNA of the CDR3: TGCGCCAGCAGCGATCCCGGGACAGGGTACAATGAGCAGTTCTTC. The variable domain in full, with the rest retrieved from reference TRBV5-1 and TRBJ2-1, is KAGVTQTPRYLIKTRGQQVTLSCSPISGHRSVSWYQQTPGQGLQFLFEYFSETQRNKGNFPGRFSGRQFSNSRSEMNVSTLELGDSALYLCASSDPGTGYNEQFFGPGTRLTVL.

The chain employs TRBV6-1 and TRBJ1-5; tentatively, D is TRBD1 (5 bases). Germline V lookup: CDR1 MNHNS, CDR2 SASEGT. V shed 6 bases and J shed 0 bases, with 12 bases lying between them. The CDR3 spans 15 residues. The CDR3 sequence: CASRPREYSNQPQHF. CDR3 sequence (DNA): TGTGCCAGCAGGCCCAGGGAATATAGCAATCAGCCCCAGCATTTT.

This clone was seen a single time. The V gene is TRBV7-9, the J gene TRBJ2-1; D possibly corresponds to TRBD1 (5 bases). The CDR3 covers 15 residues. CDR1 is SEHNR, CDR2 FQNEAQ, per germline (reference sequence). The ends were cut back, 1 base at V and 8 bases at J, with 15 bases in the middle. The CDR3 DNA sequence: TGTGCCAGCAGCTTAGACTGGACAAAAAGGGATGAGCAGTTCTTC. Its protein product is CASSLDWTKRDEQFF.

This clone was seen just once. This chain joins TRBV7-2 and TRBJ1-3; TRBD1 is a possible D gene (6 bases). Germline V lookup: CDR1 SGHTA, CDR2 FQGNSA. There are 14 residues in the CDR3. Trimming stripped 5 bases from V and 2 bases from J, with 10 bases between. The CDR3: CASSVGQAGNTIYF. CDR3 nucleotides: TGTGCCAGCAGCGTGGGACAAGCTGGAAACACCATATATTTT.

CDR3 in amino acids: CASSLVGDEQFF. In nucleotides, the CDR3 is TGTGCCAGCAGCTTAGTCGGGGATGAGCAGTTCTTC. V and J are TRBV7-2 and TRBJ2-1; weak D call: TRBD2 (5 bases). Germline CDR1 reads SGHTA; CDR2 reads FQGNSA. V was trimmed by 1 base and J by 8 bases, leaving 6 bases between them. This CDR3 is built from 12 residues.

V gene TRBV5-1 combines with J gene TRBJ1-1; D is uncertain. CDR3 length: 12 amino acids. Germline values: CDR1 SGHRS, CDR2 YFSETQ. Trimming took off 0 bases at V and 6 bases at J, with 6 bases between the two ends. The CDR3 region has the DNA TGCGCCAGCAGCTTGGGGACTTCTGAAGCTTTCTTT. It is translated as CASSLGTSEAFF.